These 5 T cell receptor beta chains share one sample of origin, sequenced in a study of T-cell reconstitution after alpha-beta-depleted transplantation in children. The library targeted TCRbeta and was prepared with unique molecular identifiers. TCRdb fed the PCR reads into MiXCR, producing one record per CDR3 protein. This table has about 280,000 distinct CDR3 sequences, about 9.9% appearing once. Here the sequenced sample was peripheral blood, taken 180 days after TCRalphabeta/CD19-depleted stem cell transplant. The receptor set was obtained from a male patient under 10 years old who had a stem cell transplant for chronic granulomatous disease, so the T cells may come from the graft donor.

This clonotype was seen repeatedly, ten times or more. The rearrangement uses TRBV6-1 and TRBJ1-2; TRBD1 matches 8 bases. This CDR3 is 14 amino acids long. The V segment lost 6 bases and the J segment 2 bases; nucleotides outside the gene matches: 5. The germline V gene has CDR1 MNHNS and CDR2 SASEGT. The DNA for the CDR3 is TGTGCCAGCAGCAGGACAGGGCTGAACTATGGCTACACCTTC. Protein sequence: CASSRTGLNYGYTF.

A few counts support this clonotype. The rearrangement links TRBV2 to TRBJ1-1, with D possibly being TRBD1 (6 bases). The CDR3 is 15 residues long. CDR1 SNHLY and CDR2 FYNNEI come from the germline V gene. Trimming removed 7 bases from V and 0 bases from J, with 15 bases in between. CDR3: CASTIPGHLNTEAFF. In nucleotides, the CDR3 is TGTGCCAGCACTATCCCGGGACACCTGAACACTGAAGCTTTCTTT.

Comments on this clonotype: Because it lacks the conserved phenylalanine or tryptophan at the end, this CDR3 is likely a read error. The V call is TRBV7-3, the J call TRBJ2-2; tentative D call: TRBD2 (5 bases). From germline, CDR1 is SGHTA and CDR2 FQGTGA. The CDR3 length is 13 residues. Trimming cost V 5 bases and J 8 bases, with 12 bases left between them. The CDR3 spells CASSPRVAGELFS. CDR3 bases: TGTGCCAGCAGCCCGCGGGTAGCAGGGGAGCTGTTTTCT.

The J gene is TRBJ1-2, the V gene TRBV6-5; 8 bases align to TRBD1. Germline-derived CDR1 and CDR2 are MNHEY and SVGAGI. The CDR3 is 12 amino acids. The J segment lost 6 bases and the V segment lost 4 bases, leaving 1 base of the junction unmatched. CDR3 in amino acids: CASSWTGNGYTF. The CDR3 DNA is TGTGCCAGCAGTTGGACAGGGAATGGCTACACCTTC.

This clonotype came up many times. This chain connects TRBV20-1 to TRBJ2-7, with D perhaps matching TRBD1 (6 bases). V was trimmed by 3 bases and J by 0 bases, leaving 12 bases between them. The germline CDR1 and CDR2 sequences are DFQATT and SNEGSKA (reference sequence). This CDR3 has 14 residues. The CDR3 coding sequence is TGCAGTGCTAGTTGGGACACGAGCTCCTACGAGCAGTACTTC. Translation: CSASWDTSSYEQYF.